The 32 T cell receptor beta chains below were found in one sample sequenced in a study of cytomegalovirus exposure and HLA in healthy donors (dated by TCRdb to 2016 to 2017). Libraries were built with the immunoSEQ multiplex PCR assay. For the multiplex PCR, a mixture combining 60 forward primers for TCR Vbeta segments and 13 reverse primers for TCR Jbeta segments was used. TCRdb took this table from immuneACCESS and kept in-frame rearrangements with V and J called. Such tables lack part of the clones; where checked against another copy, unresolved V genes explain under half of the gap, and the rest is unexplained. The sample includes 90,000 to 110,000 clones, with just under 80% observed a single time. The top ten clonotypes cover approximately 5.6% of the sample. The sequencing input was PBMCs. These receptors originate from a male donor in good health and CMV-seronegative.

The gene calls are TRBV7-9 and TRBJ1-4; 7 bases align to TRBD1. The V and J ends lost 4 bases and 0 bases, in that order; junction bases with no gene match: 11. Germline-derived CDR1 and CDR2 are SEHNR and FQNEAQ (reference sequence). The CDR3 covers 18 residues. CDR3 sequence (DNA): TGTGCCAGCAGCTCTATTCAGGGGGTAAAGTCAACTAATGAAAAACTGTTTTTT. This codes for CASSSIQGVKSTNEKLFF.

J is TRBJ2-3 and V is TRBV18; maybe TRBD2 (5 bases). V gave up 4 bases and J gave up 5 bases, with 10 bases separating them. The CDR3 length is 13 residues. CDR1 and CDR2 (germline): KGHSH, LQKENI. The CDR3 sequence: CASSLHEGDTQYF. The CDR3 DNA is TGTGCCAGCTCACTACACGAGGGAGATACGCAGTATTTT. The complete variable domain, with remaining parts taken from reference TRBV18 and TRBJ2-3, reads NAGVMQNPRHLVRRRGQEARLRCSPMKGHSHVYWYRQLPEEGLKFMVYLQKENIIDESGMPKERFSAEFPKEGPSILRIQQVVRGDSAAYFCASSLHEGDTQYFGPGTRLTVL.

V gene TRBV18 combines with J gene TRBJ2-7; perhaps TRBD1 as D (5 bases). The CDR3 length is 13 residues. Germline CDR1 KGHSH, CDR2 LQKENI. V was clipped by 2 bases and J by 4 bases, with 9 bases between them. CDR3: CASSPSREYEQYF. DNA of the CDR3: TGTGCCAGCTCACCATCCAGGGAATACGAGCAGTACTTC.

V gene TRBV6-1 combines with J gene TRBJ1-6; D ambiguous. The CDR3 consists of 13 residues. V was cut by 7 bases and J by 6 bases, with 10 bases left in between. Germline-derived CDR1 and CDR2 are MNHNS and SASEGT. The DNA of the CDR3 is TGTGCCAGCACACTAACTAGTAATTCACCCCTCCACTTT. Residues: CASTLTSNSPLHF.

A remark on this clone: An end of the junction does not agree with germline; a read error may underlie this. The chain combines TRBV6-1 with TRBJ1-6; 7 bases match TRBD1. Germline values: CDR1 MNHNS, CDR2 SASEGT. The CDR3 is made up of 14 amino acids. Written as DNA, the CDR3 is TGTGCCAGCAGAACAGGGGAGGAATGGTCACCCCTCCATTTT. Amino acids: CASRTGEEWSPLHF.

The genes are TRBV6-5 and TRBJ2-3; 7 nucleotides agree with TRBD2. The CDR3 is 14 amino acids. The germline CDR1 and CDR2 sequences are MNHEY and SVGAGI. Unmatched junction bases numbered 5, after V lost 5 bases and J lost 3 bases. CDR3 sequence reads: CASSVGLVTDTQYF. CDR3 sequence (DNA): TGTGCCAGCAGTGTTGGACTAGTGACAGATACGCAGTATTTT.

J is TRBJ1-1 and V is TRBV25-1; TRBD1 might be the D (6 bases). Trimming shortened V by 2 bases and J by 7 bases, and 14 bases separated the two germline ends. The CDR3 runs to 14 residues. The germline V gene has CDR1 MGHDK and CDR2 SYGVNS. The CDR3: CASSEPGVANEAFF. The CDR3 DNA reads TGTGCCAGCAGTGAACCAGGGGTTGCGAATGAAGCTTTCTTT.

This chain joins TRBV11-3 and TRBJ1-4; TRBD1 is a possible D gene (5 bases). Trimming removed 3 bases at V and 0 bases at J, with 5 bases between. This CDR3 is built from 14 residues. CDR1 and CDR2 (germline): SGHNT, YENEEA. CDR3 residues: CASSLGPTNEKLFF. As DNA, the CDR3 is TGTGCCAGCAGCTTGGGGCCAACTAATGAAAAACTGTTTTTT.

The chain is built from TRBV4-2 and TRBJ2-2; the match to TRBD1 covers 7 bases. Germline CDR1 LGHNA, CDR2 YNFKEQ. The junction had 4 bases not matched to a gene; V was cut back by 4 bases and J by 2 bases. The CDR3 is made up of 15 amino acids. CDR3: CASSRDRINTGELFF. CDR3 bases: TGTGCCAGCAGCCGGGACAGAATTAACACCGGGGAGCTGTTTTTT.

The chain joins TRBV10-3 to TRBJ1-1, with D maybe TRBD1 (5 bases). Germline V gene sequence: CDR1 ENHRY, CDR2 SYGVKD. The CDR3 covers 17 residues. Deletions cut 1 base from V and 4 bases from J, with 19 bases between. This CDR3 is CAISEYLEGRKGTEAFF. The CDR3 DNA reads TGTGCCATCAGTGAGTATTTGGAGGGGCGCAAGGGCACTGAAGCTTTCTTT.

This clone was detected once. This rearrangement joins TRBV25-1 to TRBJ1-5, with a possible D match to TRBD1 (6 bases). Germline-derived CDR1 and CDR2 are MGHDK and SYGVNS. The CDR3 is 14 amino acids. The V end lost 4 bases, the J end lost 1 base, and 8 bases lay between the germline ends. The chain's CDR3 is CASSVTGSNQPQHF. The DNA for the CDR3 is TGTGCCAGCAGTGTAACAGGGAGCAATCAGCCCCAGCATTTT.

The gene calls are TRBV7-9 and TRBJ2-2; 8 nucleotides agree with TRBD1. Looked up from germline, CDR1 is SEHNR and CDR2 is FQNEAQ (reference sequence). Germline trimming cut 0 bases from V and 5 bases from J; bases unmatched to any gene: 5. The CDR3 loop spans 16 amino acids. The CDR3 protein is CASSLADRGRTGELFF. The CDR3 DNA reads TGTGCCAGCAGCTTAGCCGACAGGGGCAGAACCGGGGAGCTGTTTTTT.

This chain links TRBV5-3 with TRBJ2-3; 8 nucleotides agree with TRBD2. TRBV5-3 is annotated as an ORF whose role is uncertain. The trim removed 4 bases at V and 1 base at J, leaving 5 bases unmatched. CDR3 length: 15 amino acids. CDR3 DNA sequence: TGTGCCAGAAGCGGCGGGGGGACTCGCACAGATACGCAGTATTTT. Translating it yields CARSGGGTRTDTQYF.

This clone was observed a single time. This chain uses TRBV4-3 with TRBJ2-7; 8 bases match TRBD1. The germline CDR1 and CDR2 sequences are LGHNA and YSLEER. Losses at the gene ends were 3 bases for V and 6 bases for J; bases not matched to a gene: 7. This CDR3 has 14 amino acids. Here the CDR3 reads CASSQERQGFEQYF. Here the CDR3 DNA reads TGCGCCAGCAGCCAGGAAAGACAGGGGTTCGAGCAGTACTTC.

This sequence joins TRBV19 and TRBJ2-1, with 10 bases identical to TRBD2. Trimming removed 5 bases from V and 4 bases from J; junction bases left unmatched: 8. Germline V lookup: CDR1 LNHDA, CDR2 SQIVND (reference sequence). The CDR3 runs 16 residues. The CDR3 region is CASSLRRLAGYNEQFF. CDR3 sequence (DNA): TGTGCCAGTAGTCTTCGGCGACTAGCGGGTTACAATGAGCAGTTCTTC.

This clone was counted a single time. V is TRBV11-3 and J is TRBJ2-7; TRBD1 matches at 8 bases. Germline values: CDR1 SGHNT, CDR2 YENEEA. CDR3 length: 15 residues. Unmatched junction bases numbered 3, after V lost 2 bases and J lost 0 bases. CDR3 sequence (DNA): TGTGCCAGCAGCTTAAGGGACAGGCCCTCCTACGAGCAGTACTTC. This translates into CASSLRDRPSYEQYF.

The chain joins TRBV18 to TRBJ1-1; weak D call: TRBD1 (6 bases). The germline gives CDR1 KGHSH, CDR2 LQKENI. This CDR3 spans 13 amino acids. V was shortened by 5 bases and J by 1 base, with 8 bases between the two germline ends. The CDR3 DNA reads as TGTGCCAGCTCAGGGGGCCGGAACACTGAAGCTTTCTTT. Amino acids: CASSGGRNTEAFF. The entire variable domain, with the rest obtained from reference TRBV18 and TRBJ1-1, is as follows: NAGVMQNPRHLVRRRGQEARLRCSPMKGHSHVYWYRQLPEEGLKFMVYLQKENIIDESGMPKERFSAEFPKEGPSILRIQQVVRGDSAAYFCASSGGRNTEAFFGQGTRLTVV.

The CDR3 protein is CASRDPGQECGPYEQYF. The CDR3 DNA sequence: TGTGCCAGCAGAGATCCGGGACAGGAGTGTGGGCCCTACGAGCAGTACTTC. The chain recombines TRBV6-4 with TRBJ2-7, with TRBD1 matching over 8 bases. V lost 6 bases, J lost 2 bases, and 15 bases stayed unmatched. The CDR3 contains 17 residues. The germline V gene has CDR1 MRHNA and CDR2 SNTAGT.

Concerning this clone itself: Relative to the germline gene, one junction end is altered; a read error may explain this. The chain couples TRBV7-9 to TRBJ2-7, with D perhaps TRBD1 (6 bases). The germline gives CDR1 SEHNR, CDR2 FQNEAQ (reference sequence). The CDR3 runs 13 residues. This CDR3 reads CSSSLTGPGEQYF. The CDR3 DNA sequence: TGTTCCAGCAGCCTCACAGGGCCCGGCGAGCAGTACTTC.

This clone showed up just once. V is TRBV5-1 and J is TRBJ2-5, with no clear D. Looked up from germline, CDR1 is SGHRS and CDR2 is YFSETQ. This CDR3 contains 12 residues. V was clipped by 0 bases and J by 5 bases, with 5 bases between them. CDR3 amino acids: CASSLALETQYF. The CDR3 DNA reads TGCGCCAGCAGCTTGGCCCTGGAGACCCAGTACTTC.

V is TRBV7-9 and J is TRBJ1-3; D is perhaps TRBD1 (6 bases). Germline-derived CDR1 and CDR2 are SEHNR and FQNEAQ (reference sequence). The ends were cut back, 4 bases at V and 3 bases at J, with 7 bases in the middle. This CDR3 is 13 amino acids long. The CDR3 DNA is TGTGCCAGCAGCTCACAGGGTGGAAACACCATATATTTT. Its translation is CASSSQGGNTIYF.

This clone was found once. The chain couples TRBV4-2 to TRBJ2-5; TRBD2 agrees at 7 bases. The J call may be wrong; the DNA end is better matched by TRBJ2-7. Looked up from germline, CDR1 is LGHNA and CDR2 is YNFKEQ. The CDR3 contains 16 residues. CDR3 sequence reads: CASSPLGPASGNEQYF. In DNA, the CDR3 is TGTGCCAGCAGCCCCTTGGGCCCCGCTAGCGGCAACGAGCAGTACTTC.

The rearrangement uses TRBV19 and TRBJ2-1, with TRBD2 identical over 11 bases. Germline V gene data show CDR1 as LNHDA and CDR2 as SQIVND (reference sequence). V was pared by 5 bases and J by 5 bases, with 8 bases of the junction left unmatched. This CDR3 contains 16 residues. The CDR3 is CASSPTLAGEDNEQFF. CDR3 DNA sequence: TGTGCCAGTAGTCCAACACTAGCGGGGGAGGACAATGAGCAGTTCTTC.

The chain joins TRBV27 to TRBJ2-7, with a tentative D call TRBD1 (5 bases). From germline, CDR1 is MNHEY and CDR2 SMNVEV (reference sequence). The CDR3 loop spans 13 amino acids. The germline V and J ends were trimmed by 4 bases and 3 bases, with 10 bases remaining between them. CDR3: CASSWGKGYEQYF. In DNA form, the CDR3 reads TGTGCCAGCAGTTGGGGCAAGGGCTACGAGCAGTACTTC.

The J gene is TRBJ2-3, the V gene TRBV5-1, with unresolved D. V lost 0 bases and J lost 2, with 7 bases in between. The CDR3 is 14 amino acids. CDR1 SGHRS and CDR2 YFSETQ come from the germline V gene. In nucleotides, the CDR3 is TGCGCCAGCAGCTTGGGATCCTACACAGATACGCAGTATTTT. This gives the protein CASSLGSYTDTQYF. Using reference TRBV5-1 and TRBJ2-3 for the parts outside the CDR3, the full variable domain is KAGVTQTPRYLIKTRGQQVTLSCSPISGHRSVSWYQQTPGQGLQFLFEYFSETQRNKGNFPGRFSGRQFSNSRSEMNVSTLELGDSALYLCASSLGSYTDTQYFGPGTRLTVL.

This chain connects TRBV19 to TRBJ1-1; D is uncertain. Germline lookup yields CDR1 LNHDA and CDR2 SQIVND (reference sequence). The CDR3 extends over 17 amino acids. Trimming removed 0 bases from V and 1 base from J, with 15 bases in between. Written as DNA, the CDR3 is TGTGCCAGTAGTATAGATCGTGAGGGCAGACAGAACACTGAAGCTTTCTTT. Translated, it gives CASSIDREGRQNTEAFF.

V gene TRBV7-8 combines with J gene TRBJ2-1; TRBD2 matches at 8 bases. The CDR3 is 16 amino acids. The J segment lost 4 bases and the V segment lost 3 bases, leaving 8 bases of the junction unmatched. Germline lookup yields CDR1 SGHVS and CDR2 FQNEAQ. CDR3 in DNA: TGTGCCAGCAGCTTTTTAGGGGGACTAGAATACAATGAGCAGTTCTTC. Residues: CASSFLGGLEYNEQFF.

The chain employs TRBV19 and TRBJ2-1; TRBD1 might be the D (6 bases). Germline assignment: CDR1 LNHDA and CDR2 SQIVND (reference sequence). This CDR3 is 16 amino acids long. Trimming removed 6 bases from V and 0 bases from J, with 15 bases in between. This CDR3 reads CASSWGHQTSYNEQFF. The CDR3 coding sequence is TGTGCCAGTAGCTGGGGACACCAGACCTCCTACAATGAGCAGTTCTTC.

The chain combines TRBV5-4 with TRBJ1-1, with TRBD1 identical over 8 bases. CDR1 and CDR2 (germline): SGHNT, YYREEE (reference sequence). The ends lost 4 bases at V and 3 bases at J; junction bases unmatched: 8. This CDR3 has 15 amino acids. The CDR3 DNA reads TGTGCCAGCAGCCCAAAAAACAGGGGGGACACTGAAGCTTTCTTT. This codes for CASSPKNRGDTEAFF.

With respect to this clone: Other DNA variants within this sample encode the same CDR3. The V and J genes are TRBV7-9 and TRBJ2-7; 9 bases are shared with TRBD2. The CDR3 has 16 residues. After removal of 1 base from V and 4 bases from J, the junction contained 8 bases not matched to a gene. The germline V gene has CDR1 SEHNR and CDR2 FQNEAQ (reference sequence). CDR3 coding DNA: TGTGCCAGCAGCTTAGGACTTAGCGGGGGTACTTACGAGCAGTACTTC. Its translation: CASSLGLSGGTYEQYF.

This clone was observed a few times. In the same sample, other DNA sequences code for this CDR3. This sequence joins TRBV4-3 and TRBJ1-1; maybe TRBD1 (6 bases). Germline-derived CDR1 and CDR2 are LGHNA and YSLEER. This CDR3 has 13 amino acids. V was cut by 4 bases and J by 1 base, with 7 bases left in between. DNA for the CDR3: TGCGCCAGCAGCCTGGACAGGAACACTGAAGCTTTCTTT. Amino acid sequence: CASSLDRNTEAFF.

The rearrangement uses TRBV7-2 and TRBJ1-1; D is unresolved. There are 13 residues in the CDR3. V lost 1 base, J lost 5 bases, and 8 bases lay in between. Per the germline V gene, CDR1 is SGHTA and CDR2 is FQGNSA. The CDR3 region is CASSLVGRTEAFF. For the CDR3, the DNA is TGTGCCAGCAGCTTAGTAGGGAGGACTGAAGCTTTCTTT.